One sample yielded the 13 T cell receptor beta chains listed below, sequenced in a study of tumor-infiltrating lymphocytes in primary liver carcinoma. Researchers generated TCR beta cDNA from about 530 ng of total RNA, relying on a constant-region primer. The TCR beta library was amplified through three nested multiplex PCR rounds in a modified ARM-PCR procedure. Amplification in the first two PCR rounds was performed using TRBV1-TRBV30 forward primers and a C-beta reverse primer for approximately 10 cycles each. MiXCR, run by TCRdb on the multiplex PCR reads, gives a single entry per CDR3 protein. Of fewer than 90,000 distinct CDR3 sequences in the sample, 55% to 85% were seen once. Each 20-30 mg portion of unsorted bulk tissue served as the source for co-extraction of RNA and DNA. The sequenced sample was liver tumor tissue from sampling region 1. Subset given: tumor region T1, superior pole. The receptor source for this set is a man aged 35 to 55 with primary liver carcinoma and hepatitis B virus infection.

This clonotype has at least ten counts. This chain links TRBV12-3 or TRBV12-4 with TRBJ2-5; D call uncertain. Between the trimmed V and J ends, which lost 8 bases and 9 bases, there was a span of 10 bases. CDR3 length equals 10 residues. CDR3 coding DNA: TGTGCCAGCCTCCCCCGGGCCCAGTACTTC. Protein: CASLPRAQYF.

Of note for this clonotype: At one of its ends the junction is not consistent with the germline gene, which may arise from a read error. This sequence joins TRBV5-5 and TRBJ2-3, with 14 bases aligning to TRBD2. The CDR3 runs to 14 residues. CDR1 and CDR2 from the germline V gene are SGHKS and YYEKEE (reference sequence). The DNA of the CDR3 is TGTACCAGCAGCTTGGGACTAGCGGGAGATACGCAGTACTTT. This codes for CTSSLGLAGDTQYF.

This clonotype is a singleton in its sample. The chain is built from TRBV12-3 or TRBV12-4 and TRBJ2-3; unclear D gene. The CDR3 spans 12 residues. The CDR3 DNA reads as TGTGTCAACAGCCGGGGCACAGATACGCAGTATTTT. The encoded protein is CVNSRGTDTQYF.

On this clonotype itself: As the CDR3 is not closed by the conserved phenylalanine or tryptophan, this likely results from a read error. This chain connects TRBV2 to TRBJ2-7; TRBD2 agrees at 7 bases. The CDR3 covers 14 residues. From germline, CDR1 is SNHLY and CDR2 FYNNEI. CDR3 sequence: CATSAESGNYEQYL. The DNA of the CDR3 is TGTGCCACCAGTGCTGAAAGCGGGAACTACGAGCAGTACCTC.

With regard to this clonotype: One junction end does not reproduce the germline sequence, and a read error may be involved. The chain joins TRBV12-3 or TRBV12-4 to TRBJ2-7; no definite D call. The CDR3 is made up of 11 amino acids. As DNA, the CDR3 is TGTACCAGCTGTTTAGGGTCCGAGCAGTACTTC. This sequence encodes CTSCLGSEQYF.

Comments on this clonotype: One end of the junction fails to match germline, which may point to a read error. The V and J genes are TRBV7-9 and TRBJ2-1, with 12 nucleotides matching TRBD2. There are 18 residues in the CDR3. The germline V gene encodes CDR1 SEHNR and CDR2 FQNEAQ (reference sequence). CDR3 coding DNA: TGTGTCAGCAGCTTACCTTCGGGACTAGCGGGTGCGAGCCATGAGCAGTTCTTC. Protein: CVSSLPSGLAGASHEQFF.

In its sample, this clonotype was seen many times. This chain links TRBV6-5 with TRBJ2-1; D is unresolved. Trimming removed 5 bases from V and 15 bases from J, with 23 bases in between. The germline V gene encodes CDR1 MNHEY and CDR2 SVGAGI. The CDR3 is made up of 14 amino acids. As DNA, the CDR3 is TGTGCCAGCAGTCCCTTTCCAGAAGGTTCAATTGGGTTCTTC. It yields the protein CASSPFPEGSIGFF.

This clonotype was detected only a few times. This sequence may be a read error, since a much larger clone differs from it by one base. The chain combines TRBV6-5 with TRBJ2-3, with D hard to call. The CDR3 totals 15 residues. V shed 4 bases and J shed 4 bases, with 15 bases lying between them. Germline V lookup: CDR1 MNHEY, CDR2 SVGAGI. The CDR3 sequence is CASSWGARESDTQYF. DNA of the CDR3: TGTGCCAGCAGTTGGGGTGCGAGAGAGTCAGATACGCAGTATTTT.

As regards this clonotype: This is likely a read error, given that the CDR3 carries no conserved phenylalanine or tryptophan at its end. The rearrangement uses TRBV12-3 or TRBV12-4 and TRBJ2-3; D uncertain. The CDR3 loop spans 14 amino acids. CDR3 nucleotide sequence: TGTGCCGGCAGTTTCCGGATTAGAACAGATACGCAGTATCTT. Translating gives CAGSFRIRTDTQYL.

This rearrangement joins TRBV18 to TRBJ1-4; D is perhaps TRBD1 (5 bases). The CDR3 totals 17 residues. The germline CDR1 and CDR2 sequences are KGHSH and LQKENI. Deletions cut 4 bases from V and 3 bases from J, with 18 bases between. The CDR3 here is CASSLHAAGTANEKLFF. The CDR3 DNA follows: TGTGCCAGCTCACTCCACGCAGCAGGGACGGCTAATGAAAAACTGTTTTTT.

The CDR3 DNA sequence: TGCAGCGTTGAAGGGGGCCCTGGACAGGGGGAGGATGAGCAGTTCTTC. Translating it yields CSVEGGPGQGEDEQFF. The chain is built from TRBV29-1 and TRBJ2-1; 10 bases are a match to TRBD1. The CDR3 covers 16 residues. Germline V gives CDR1 SQVTM, CDR2 ANQGSEA. V shed 1 base, J shed 8 bases, and the junction held 11 bases outside the gene matches.

In this sample, this clonotype turned up many times. The chain carries TRBV6-2 or TRBV6-3 and TRBJ1-4; D ambiguous. The germline V and J ends were trimmed by 9 bases and 0 bases, with 14 bases remaining between them. The CDR3 has 15 amino acids. Germline CDR1 is MNHEY and CDR2 is SVGEGT. The CDR3 protein is CARSTEHSTNEKLFF. CDR3 sequence (DNA): TGTGCCAGATCAACAGAACATTCAACTAATGAAAAACTGTTTTTT.

Details on this clonotype: A read error may produce the germline difference seen at one junction end. The genes are TRBV10-3 and TRBJ2-3, with D perhaps TRBD1 or TRBD2 (5 bases each). From germline, CDR1 is ENHRY and CDR2 SYGVKD. The CDR3 runs 14 residues. The CDR3 sequence: CAISERDGADTQYF. CDR3 nucleotide sequence: TGTGCCATCAGTGAACGGGATGGGGCAGATACACAGTATTTT.